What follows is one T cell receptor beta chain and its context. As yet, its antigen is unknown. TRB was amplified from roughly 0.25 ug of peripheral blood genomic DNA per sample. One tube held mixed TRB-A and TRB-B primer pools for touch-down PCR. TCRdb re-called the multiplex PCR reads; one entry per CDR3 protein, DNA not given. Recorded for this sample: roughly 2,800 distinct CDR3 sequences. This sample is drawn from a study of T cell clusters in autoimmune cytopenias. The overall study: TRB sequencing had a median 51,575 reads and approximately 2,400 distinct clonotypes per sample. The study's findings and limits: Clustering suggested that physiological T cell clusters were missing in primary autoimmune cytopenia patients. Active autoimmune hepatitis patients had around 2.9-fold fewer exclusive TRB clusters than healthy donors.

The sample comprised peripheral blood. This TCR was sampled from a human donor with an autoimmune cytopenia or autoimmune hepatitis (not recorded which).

CDR3 residues: CASSQLDTSYEQYF. J is TRBJ2-7 and V is TRBV4-2; TCRdb's D gene call, TRBD1, goes unchecked for lack of DNA. The CDR3 runs to 14 residues. CDR1 and CDR2 from the germline V gene are LGHNA and YNFKEQ.